Listed here are 24 T cell receptor beta chains from one sample, sequenced in a study of T cell responses to AZD1222 COVID-19 vaccine. Sequencing was performed with immunoSEQ multiplex PCR; in TCRdb, only in-frame clones are kept and a portion is missing. The table records approximately 110,000 clones, around 82% of them present only once. This material consisted of peripheral blood, taken on day 0 of AZD1222 vaccination. These TCRs come from an adult in good health.

DNA for the CDR3: TGTGCCTGGAGTGAAGCATGGGGGTACGAGCAGTACTTC. It codes for CAWSEAWGYEQYF. The rearrangement links TRBV30 to TRBJ2-7, with D perhaps assigned TRBD1 or TRBD2 (5 bases each). The CDR3 runs to 13 residues. V lost 1 base, J lost 4 bases, and 11 bases lay in between. Looked up from germline, CDR1 is GTSNPN and CDR2 is SVGIG (reference sequence).

The rearrangement links TRBV21-1 to TRBJ2-7. TRBV21-1 is classified as a pseudogene. The CDR3 contains 14 residues. The CDR3 here is CASSKNGAGGEQYF. The CDR3 nucleotides are TGTGCCAGCAGCAAAAACGGGGCAGGAGGCGAGCAGTACTTC.

This clone was seen a few times. V usage is TRBV6-6 and J usage is TRBJ2-7; D is unresolved. V was trimmed by 3 bases and J by 5 bases, leaving 11 bases between them. The CDR3 runs 13 residues. Germline V lookup: CDR1 MNHNY, CDR2 SVGAGI (reference sequence). Here the CDR3 reads CASSYIPGNEQYF. The CDR3 nucleotides are TGTGCCAGCAGTTATATCCCCGGAAACGAGCAGTACTTC.

This chain connects TRBV9 to TRBJ1-2; 8 bases map to TRBD1. Germline V CDR1 and CDR2: SGDLS, YYNGEE. V trimming: 0 bases; J trimming: 3 bases; junction bases outside the gene matches: 4. The CDR3 runs 15 residues. CDR3 bases: TGTGCCAGCAGCGTAGGGGGGACAGGCGACTATGGCTACACCTTC. Translation gives CASSVGGTGDYGYTF.

The chain combines TRBV28 with TRBJ2-7; 7 bases map to TRBD1. The CDR3 runs 15 residues. The V gene's germline CDR1 is MDHEN and CDR2 SYDVKM. V gave up 7 bases and J gave up 2 bases; unmatched junction bases: 11. In DNA, the CDR3 is TGTGCCAGCACCCCCGGTGGGACAGCCACCTACGAGCAGTACTTC. Its translation: CASTPGGTATYEQYF.

This clone has at least ten counts. The rearrangement uses TRBV7-9 and TRBJ1-2; D perhaps matches TRBD1 (5 bases). The CDR3 consists of 13 residues. In germline, CDR1 is SEHNR, CDR2 FQNEAQ (reference sequence). The V end lost 5 bases, the J end lost 8 bases, and 15 bases lay between the germline ends. The CDR3 reads CASSPQGLQGYTF. The CDR3 DNA follows: TGTGCCAGCAGCCCTCAGGGTCTACAGGGCTACACCTTC.

The V call is TRBV3-1 (or the pseudogene TRBV3-2), the J call TRBJ1-6, with D perhaps TRBD1 (5 bases). CDR1 LGHDT and CDR2 YNNKEL come from the germline V gene (reference sequence). V shed 7 bases and J shed 0 bases, with 22 bases lying between them. The CDR3 contains 19 residues. The CDR3 DNA is TGTGCCAGCATCCCCAAGAGAAGGGGTGCGAGCTCCTATAATTCACCCCTCCACTTT. This gives the protein CASIPKRRGASSYNSPLHF.

The chain uses TRBV5-6 and TRBJ1-1, with 7 positions matching TRBD1. V gave up 7 bases and J gave up 5 bases; unmatched junction bases: 8. Germline CDR1 and CDR2: SGHDT and YYEEEE. The CDR3 consists of 13 residues. The CDR3, as DNA: TGTGCCAGCGGACAGGCGCCCCGTACTGAAGCTTTCTTT. Residues: CASGQAPRTEAFF. The full variable domain, in which reference TRBV5-6 and TRBJ1-1 provide the parts outside the CDR3, is DAGVTQSPTHLIKTRGQQVTLRCSPKSGHDTVSWYQQALGQGPQFIFQYYEEEERQRGNFPDRFSGHQFPNYSSELNVNALLLGDSALYLCASGQAPRTEAFFGQGTRLTVV.

The CDR3 spells CASSYPLAGSTDTQYF. In DNA form, the CDR3 reads TGTGCCAGCAGTTACCCCTTAGCGGGGAGCACAGATACGCAGTATTTT. The V call is TRBV6-5, the J call TRBJ2-3, with 8 bases matching TRBD2. The CDR3 sequence is 16 residues long. CDR1 and CDR2 (germline): MNHEY, SVGAGI. V gave up 2 bases and J gave up 0 bases; unmatched junction bases: 4.

V usage is TRBV30 and J usage is TRBJ1-2; TRBD1 agrees at 8 bases. V was pared by 1 base and J by 7 bases, with 11 bases of the junction left unmatched. This CDR3 contains 15 residues. The germline gives CDR1 GTSNPN, CDR2 SVGIG (reference sequence). CDR3 in amino acids: CAWSAGQGWISGYTF. The CDR3 DNA reads TGTGCCTGGAGTGCCGGACAGGGATGGATTTCTGGCTACACCTTC.

A few counts support this clone. The DNA for the CDR3 is TGTGCCAGCAGCTTGGAGGGTACAGAAGACTATGGCTACACCTTC. Residues: CASSLEGTEDYGYTF. The chain joins TRBV11-1 to TRBJ1-2; D is unresolved. Per the germline V gene, CDR1 is SGHAT and CDR2 is FQDESV (reference sequence). The V and J ends lost 3 bases and 3 bases respectively, with 14 bases between them. The CDR3 contains 15 residues.

The J gene is TRBJ2-7, the V gene TRBV28; 9 nucleotides match TRBD1. V lost 3 bases and J lost 1; bases outside the gene matches: 7. CDR3 length: 16 amino acids. Germline values: CDR1 MDHEN, CDR2 SYDVKM. The CDR3 sequence is CASSFGWTGVSYEQYF. The CDR3 DNA reads TGTGCCAGCAGTTTTGGTTGGACAGGGGTATCCTACGAGCAGTACTTC. Filled out from reference TRBV28 and TRBJ2-7, the complete variable domain reads DVKVTQSSRYLVKRTGEKVFLECVQDMDHENMFWYRQDPGLGLRLIYFSYDVKMKEKGDIPEGYSVSREKKERFSLILESASTNQTSMYLCASSFGWTGVSYEQYFGPGTRLTVT.

The chain carries TRBV14 and TRBJ2-1; D is undetermined. V lost 4 bases and J 0 bases, leaving 10 bases between the germline ends. The CDR3 sequence is 15 residues long. Germline CDR1 and CDR2: SGHDN and FVKESK. The CDR3 DNA reads TGTGCCAGCAGCCCCACATTGGCCTCCTACAATGAGCAGTTCTTC. Protein sequence: CASSPTLASYNEQFF.

The V gene is TRBV5-4, the J gene TRBJ1-2, with D tentatively TRBD1 (6 bases). The germline V gene encodes CDR1 SGHNT and CDR2 YYREEE (reference sequence). V lost 2 bases to trimming and J lost 7 bases, with 12 bases between them. The CDR3 runs 13 residues. CDR3 DNA sequence: TGTGCCAGCAGCTTTTGGGGGCGCGGTGGCTACACCTTC. Translating gives CASSFWGRGGYTF.

The gene calls are TRBV7-8 and TRBJ2-1; possibly TRBD1 or TRBD2 for D (6 bases each). The CDR3 sequence is 17 residues long. Germline V gene data show CDR1 as SGHVS and CDR2 as FQNEAQ. V lost 5 bases and J 3 bases, leaving 20 bases between the germline ends. CDR3 protein: CASSSRGAGGVYNEQFF. CDR3 nucleotides: TGTGCCAGCAGCAGCAGAGGGGCCGGGGGCGTCTACAATGAGCAGTTCTTC.

This rearrangement joins TRBV6-6 to TRBJ2-7; no clear D gene. The CDR3 length is 13 residues. V was shortened by 2 bases and J by 2 bases, with 7 bases between the two germline ends. Germline V lookup: CDR1 MNHNY, CDR2 SVGAGI (reference sequence). The CDR3 region has the DNA TGTGCCAGCAGTTACAACCCGGCCTACGAGCAGTACTTC. Protein: CASSYNPAYEQYF.

V is TRBV7-2 and J is TRBJ2-7, with D perhaps TRBD1 (5 bases). Germline loops: CDR1 SGHTA, CDR2 FQGNSA. V lost 1 base, J lost 7 bases, and 14 bases lay in between. CDR3 length equals 14 residues. CDR3 coding DNA: TGTGCCAGCAGCTTAGGGCCAGGGTCCCGGGAGCAGTACTTC. Translating gives CASSLGPGSREQYF.

The V gene is TRBV7-9, the J gene TRBJ1-2, with TRBD1 matching 9 bases. The CDR3 runs to 14 residues. V dropped 5 bases and J dropped 8; count of bases not matched to a gene: 9. Germline CDR1 SEHNR, CDR2 FQNEAQ (reference sequence). CDR3 nucleotides: TGTGCCAGCAGCCACCGGACAGGGGAAAGAGGCTACACCTTC. It codes for CASSHRTGERGYTF.

This chain joins TRBV6-4 and TRBJ1-1; D possibly corresponds to TRBD1 (6 bases). Germline lookup yields CDR1 MRHNA and CDR2 SNTAGT. The CDR3 is 15 amino acids. Trimming took off 3 bases at V and 2 bases at J, with 13 bases between the two ends. CDR3 loop: CASSEQGGKNTEAFF. In DNA, the CDR3 is TGTGCCAGCAGTGAACAGGGAGGAAAAAACACTGAAGCTTTCTTT.

The chain couples TRBV14 to TRBJ2-7; TRBD2 might be the D (5 bases). V was pared by 3 bases and J by 6 bases, with 12 bases between. CDR1 is SGHDN, CDR2 FVKESK, per germline. The CDR3 length is 13 residues. The CDR3 coding sequence is TGTGCCAGCAGCCAGGGAGTGGGAACCGAGCAGTACTTC. Protein product: CASSQGVGTEQYF.

The chain recombines TRBV7-2 with TRBJ1-5; D not certain. The CDR3 is 14 amino acids. V was shortened by 4 bases and J by 6 bases, with 13 bases between the two germline ends. Germline V lookup: CDR1 SGHTA, CDR2 FQGNSA. CDR3 nucleotide sequence: TGTGCCAGCAGCTCCACACCCGTGGTTCAGCCCCAGCATTTT. Translation gives CASSSTPVVQPQHF.

The chain employs TRBV2 and TRBJ1-2, with D perhaps TRBD1 (5 bases). Germline CDR1 SNHLY, CDR2 FYNNEI. Trimming shortened V by 7 bases and J by 8 bases, and 17 bases separated the two germline ends. The CDR3 has 13 residues. CDR3 sequence: CASIPGEGLGYTF. The CDR3 bases are TGTGCCAGCATCCCCGGGGAGGGACTAGGCTACACCTTC.

The V and J genes are TRBV11-2 and TRBJ1-6; 11 bases map to TRBD1. From germline, CDR1 is SGHAT and CDR2 FQNNGV. The V gene end was trimmed by 0 bases and the J gene end by 2 bases; junction bases not matched to a gene: 3. This CDR3 has 18 residues. In nucleotides, the CDR3 is TGTGCCAGCAGCTTAGATAGGGACAGGGGGACCTATAATTCACCCCTCCACTTT. Translated: CASSLDRDRGTYNSPLHF. Full variable domain (remainder filled in from reference TRBV11-2 and TRBJ1-6): EAGVAQSPRYKIIEKRQSVAFWCNPISGHATLYWYQQILGQGPKLLIQFQNNGVVDDSQLPKDRFSAERLKGVDSTLKIQPAKLEDSAVYLCASSLDRDRGTYNSPLHFGNGTRLTVT.

The chain links TRBV28 to TRBJ1-5; D uncertain. CDR3 length equals 13 residues. Trimming took 5 bases from V and 7 from J, leaving 12 bases between them. Germline CDR1 reads MDHEN; CDR2 reads SYDVKM. The CDR3 nucleotides are TGTGCCAGCAGTAACCATCGGGAGCAGCCCCAGCATTTT. Protein sequence: CASSNHREQPQHF.